This is a list of T cell receptor beta chains from one sample in a study of blood T cell repertoires in COVID-19. Sequenced by immunoSEQ multiplex PCR; TCRdb stores in-frame clones only, minus some. The sample contains over 200,000 clones, under 90% of which appear only once. Source material: PBMCs or T cells enriched from blood (not recorded which). The receptor source for this set is a man aged 18 to 29 who had recovered from COVID-19. CDR3s leave out the opening cysteine and the closing phenylalanine or tryptophan.

v_gene: TRBV4-1
CDR3aa: ASSPAGSSGNTIY

v_gene: TRBV27
CDR3aa: ASSLMQASYEQY

v_gene: TRBV18
CDR3aa: ASSPPGLVGNEQF

v_gene: TRBV4-1
CDR3aa: ASSPNPGQGLNTEAF

v_gene: TRBV30
CDR3aa: AWSLQAGQRY

v_gene: TRBV9
CDR3aa: ASSAEDRGSYEQY

v_gene: TRBV5-4
CDR3aa: ASSLGAGVFSNTGELF

v_gene: TRBV3-1/TRBV3-2
CDR3aa: ASSPWGSNQPQH

v_gene: TRBV15
CDR3aa: ATSRDPGAGDEQY

v_gene: TRBV13
CDR3aa: ASSLGASGRSGNTIY

v_gene: TRBV4-2
CDR3aa: ASSQGLAGVDEQF

v_gene: TRBV7-9
CDR3aa: ASSFGQGGSTEAF

v_gene: TRBV4-1
CDR3aa: ASSPYTANYGYT

v_gene: TRBV24-1
CDR3aa: ATSDHRTGGYGANVLT

v_gene: TRBV10-3
CDR3aa: ARDGGPSWQPQH

v_gene: TRBV19
CDR3aa: ASSIGTGDYSPLH

v_gene: TRBV5-1
CDR3aa: ASSTGVGSNQPQH

v_gene: TRBV11-2
CDR3aa: ASSPGLAGGLEQF

v_gene: TRBV30
CDR3aa: AWSAGVRTSPLH